What follows describes a single TCR beta chain. This clonotype showed up just a few times. Its binding antigen is unknown. The record has no base qualities; no much larger clone is one base away. This sample is part of a study of CD8 T cells in ankylosing spondylitis (dated 2017 in TCRdb). As for the study more broadly: The study set out to find disease-linked TCR variants by profiling T cell receptor beta repertoires in ankylosing spondylitis patients and healthy donors. The whole study cohort included roughly 110 healthy donors and under 30 ankylosing spondylitis patients. Peripheral blood was sampled, and synovial fluid was additionally collected from ankylosing spondylitis patients. Here is what the overall study found, with its caveats: A TCR beta motif made up of several highly homologous amino acid variants appeared to be characteristic of blood from ankylosing spondylitis patients. The disease-linked clones had a CD8+ phenotype and were found at relatively low frequencies in peripheral blood. Some motif variants were previously reported in synovial fluid and blood of reactive arthritis patients, suggesting common disease-initiation mechanisms. Significant enrichment of the disease-linked clones was reported in matched synovial fluid samples from ankylosing spondylitis patients.

Data came from an Illumina HiSeq 2500. Quantitative 5'-RACE with molecular barcodes was the method used to prepare the TCR beta libraries. In the source study's methods: To identify disease-linked TCR variants, a new computational method was used, one built on a probabilistic model of VDJ rearrangement. TCRdb reworked the public reads: Q25 trimming with fastp, MiXCR clone assembly, productive beta chains retained. Rows with a matching CDR3 protein are joined into one entry that keeps the most common DNA and genes. TCRdb, not the authors, supplied the V and J calls. In all, the sample holds 200,000 to 250,000 distinct CDR3 sequences, and around 19% of those were seen once. The top ten constitute 42% of the sample. CDR1 and CDR2, looked up from the germline V gene, are SNHLY and FYNNEI. Between the V and J ends, shortened by 1 base and 4 bases respectively, the junction contains 11 bases. The cysteine opens and the phenylalanine closes a CDR3 of 14 amino acids. Only the CDR3 part of the read is kept: 42 bases, read in frame from the first base.

Specimen: blood, either unsorted or a sorted T cell fraction (not recorded which). This chain joins TRBV2 to TRBJ2-7, and perhaps TRBD1 as D gene, on 6 matching bases. This clonotype was sampled from a male donor with ankylosing spondylitis. The CDR3 region has the sequence CASSEGNRVYEQYF. In nucleotide form, the sequence is TGTGCCAGCAGTGAAGGAAACAGGGTTTACGAGCAGTACTTC.